The 19 T cell receptor beta chains given below trace back to one sample, sequenced in a study of blood T cells in healthy people across ages. With a J-beta primer mix and a sample-barcoded 5' primer, a second PCR ran about 7 to 12 cycles. TCRdb re-derived calls from the 5' RACE reads in MiXCR, one entry per CDR3 protein. The sample yields around 780,000 distinct CDR3 sequences, approximately 60% seen once. What was sequenced was blood. The receptor set was obtained from a man aged 35 to 55 in good health.

J is TRBJ2-5 and V is TRBV5-6; D gene uncertain. In germline, CDR1 is SGHDT, CDR2 YYEEEE. CDR3 length equals 13 residues. Trimming cost V 5 bases and J 11 bases, with 19 bases left between them. The CDR3 protein is CASSHVRSAEQYF. For the CDR3, the DNA is TGTGCCAGCAGTCATGTCCGGTCCGCGGAGCAGTACTTC.

As regards this clonotype: This sequence may be a read error, since a much larger clone differs from it by one base. The J gene is TRBJ2-1, the V gene TRBV29-1; 9 nucleotides align to TRBD1. The germline V gene has CDR1 SQVTM and CDR2 ANQGSEA. V lost 7 bases to trimming and J lost 8 bases; unmatched junction nucleotides: 3. This CDR3 spans 11 amino acids. CDR3 amino acids: CSGRQGDEQFF. DNA for the CDR3: TGCAGCGGGAGACAGGGGGATGAGCAGTTCTTC.

This clonotype was counted only a few times. The CDR3 loop is CASSPQGLNSPLHF. The CDR3 coding sequence is TGTGCCAGCTCACCACAGGGACTGAATTCACCCCTCCACTTT. The chain has TRBV18 and TRBJ1-6; D is perhaps TRBD1 (5 bases). The V gene's germline CDR1 is KGHSH and CDR2 LQKENI. Deletions cut 1 base from V and 7 bases from J, with 8 bases between. The CDR3 spans 14 residues.

V and J are TRBV24-1 and TRBJ2-4, with a weak D call TRBD2 (6 bases). The CDR3 is made up of 13 amino acids. The germline V gene has CDR1 KGHDR and CDR2 SFDVKD. Deletions cut 7 bases from V and 7 bases from J, with 13 bases between. The CDR3, as DNA: TGTGCCACCAGCGATCAGGCGGGGAACATTCAGTACTTC. It codes for CATSDQAGNIQYF.

The chain has TRBV28 and TRBJ2-3; no clear D. Trimming cost V 8 bases and J 2 bases, with 17 bases left between them. The V gene's germline CDR1 is MDHEN and CDR2 SYDVKM. This CDR3 region has 15 residues. CDR3 sequence reads: CASVPVRGDTDTQYF. The CDR3 DNA reads as TGTGCCAGCGTCCCGGTTCGTGGGGACACAGATACGCAGTATTTT. Together with reference TRBV28 and TRBJ2-3, the CDR3 gives the full variable domain: DVKVTQSSRYLVKRTGEKVFLECVQDMDHENMFWYRQDPGLGLRLIYFSYDVKMKEKGDIPEGYSVSREKKERFSLILESASTNQTSMYLCASVPVRGDTDTQYFGPGTRLTVL.

The rearrangement joins TRBV20-1 to TRBJ2-5; the match to TRBD1 covers 8 bases. Germline V gene sequence: CDR1 DFQATT, CDR2 SNEGSKA (reference sequence). The CDR3 is 13 amino acids. V gave up 2 bases and J gave up 4 bases; unmatched junction bases: 3. The chain's CDR3 is CSARQGAGETQYF. As DNA, the CDR3 is TGCAGTGCTAGACAGGGGGCGGGAGAGACCCAGTACTTC.

The V and J genes are TRBV20-1 and TRBJ2-5; D is undetermined. Germline CDR1 and CDR2: DFQATT and SNEGSKA (reference sequence). The CDR3 consists of 14 residues. The V and J ends lost 3 bases and 1 base respectively, with 12 bases between them. The CDR3 protein is CSARDWGLQETQYF. The CDR3 DNA reads as TGCAGTGCTAGGGATTGGGGTCTCCAAGAGACCCAGTACTTC.

V usage is TRBV6-5 and J usage is TRBJ2-7; 7 bases align to TRBD1. The CDR3 has 15 amino acids. Germline CDR1 reads MNHEY; CDR2 reads SVGAGI. The junction had 13 bases not matched to a gene; V was cut back by 6 bases and J by 5 bases. The CDR3 DNA reads TGTGCCAGCAGGAAGCCATCCGACAGGGTTGACGAGCAGTACTTC. Protein: CASRKPSDRVDEQYF.

There are a few counts of this clonotype. This chain joins TRBV7-9 and TRBJ2-6; 7 nucleotides agree with TRBD1. The germline V gene encodes CDR1 SEHNR and CDR2 FQNEAQ (reference sequence). This CDR3 is built from 16 residues. Losses at the gene ends were 0 bases for V and 2 bases for J; bases not matched to a gene: 1. In nucleotides, the CDR3 is TGTGCCAGCAGCTTAGCAGGGGGCCCTGGGGCCAACGTCCTGACTTTC. Translated: CASSLAGGPGANVLTF. The variable domain in full, with the rest retrieved from reference TRBV7-9 and TRBJ2-6, is DTGVSQNPRHKITKRGQNVTFRCDPISEHNRLYWYRQTLGQGPEFLTYFQNEAQLEKSRLLSDRFSAERPKGSFSTLEIQRTEQGDSAMYLCASSLAGGPGANVLTFGAGSRLTVL.

The rearrangement joins TRBV20-1 to TRBJ2-1; D possibly matches TRBD1 or TRBD2 (7 bases each). The end of the DNA fits TRBJ2-7 better, so the J call may be wrong. The germline CDR1 and CDR2 sequences are DFQATT and SNEGSKA (reference sequence). The CDR3 runs to 16 residues. The CDR3 region has the DNA TGCAGTGCTAGAGATTTAATTAGGGGGCGGGGGTACGAGCAGTACTTC. This codes for CSARDLIRGRGYEQYF.

This chain links TRBV20-1 with TRBJ2-3; 7 nucleotides agree with TRBD2. After removal of 4 bases from V and 3 bases from J, the junction contained 10 bases not matched to a gene. The CDR3 length is 15 residues. Per germline, CDR1 DFQATT and CDR2 SNEGSKA (reference sequence). CDR3 coding DNA: TGCAGTGCTATTAACTCCGGGACTAATACAGATACGCAGTATTTT. Residues: CSAINSGTNTDTQYF.

This clonotype has only a few counts. The chain uses TRBV20-1 and TRBJ1-1; D uncertain. This CDR3 spans 14 amino acids. V was pared by 0 bases and J by 1 base, with 9 bases between. Germline assignment: CDR1 DFQATT and CDR2 SNEGSKA (reference sequence). The CDR3 sequence: CSARDLIWNTEAFF. The CDR3 region has the DNA TGCAGTGCTAGAGATCTCATATGGAACACTGAAGCTTTCTTT.

The V gene is TRBV2, the J gene TRBJ1-1; D gene uncertain. Germline lookup yields CDR1 SNHLY and CDR2 FYNNEI. The V and J ends lost 5 bases and 0 bases respectively, with 10 bases between them. The CDR3 sequence is 14 residues long. DNA of the CDR3: TGTGCCAGCAGTTATCGGATTCTGAACACTGAAGCTTTCTTT. This encodes CASSYRILNTEAFF.

The V call is TRBV20-1, the J call TRBJ1-2, with TRBD1 identical over 10 bases. V was pared by 7 bases and J by 8 bases, with 10 bases of the junction left unmatched. The CDR3 is 13 residues long. Looked up from germline, CDR1 is DFQATT and CDR2 is SNEGSKA (reference sequence). CDR3 protein: CSVKTGGKVGYTF. CDR3 nucleotides: TGCAGTGTTAAGACAGGGGGCAAGGTGGGCTACACCTTC.

This clonotype was recorded a few times. This sequence joins TRBV29-1 and TRBJ2-3, with D uncertain. Trimming left V 0 bases short and J 2 bases short, with 9 bases between. The germline gives CDR1 SQVTM, CDR2 ANQGSEA. This CDR3 contains 14 residues. As DNA, the CDR3 is TGCAGCGTTGAAGACAGTACACACACAGATACGCAGTATTTT. Translated: CSVEDSTHTDTQYF.

This clonotype has just a few counts. This chain connects TRBV7-6 to TRBJ2-3, with 9 bases that match TRBD2. This CDR3 contains 18 residues. Trimming cost V 2 bases and J 4 bases; bases outside gene matches: 13. Germline lookup yields CDR1 SGHVS and CDR2 FNYEAQ. The CDR3: CASSLRALLAGTPDTQYF. The CDR3 nucleotides are TGTGCCAGCAGCTTAAGGGCCTTGCTAGCGGGGACCCCAGATACGCAGTATTTT.

The chain carries TRBV7-9 and TRBJ2-1, with 7 bases lining up with TRBD1. Germline-derived CDR1 and CDR2 are SEHNR and FQNEAQ (reference sequence). CDR3 length: 15 amino acids. The V gene end was trimmed by 4 bases and the J gene end by 13 bases; junction bases not matched to a gene: 16. Here the CDR3 reads CASSSHVTGDETQFF. In nucleotides, the CDR3 is TGTGCCAGCAGCTCCCATGTTACAGGGGACGAGACCCAGTTCTTC.

This chain joins TRBV5-1 and TRBJ2-3, with 8 positions matching TRBD2. V was pared by 0 bases and J by 0 bases, with 3 bases of the junction left unmatched. Germline CDR1 is SGHRS and CDR2 is YFSETQ. This CDR3 is built from 16 residues. The CDR3 here is CASSLAAGESTDTQYF. CDR3 DNA: TGCGCCAGCAGCTTGGCAGCGGGGGAGAGCACAGATACGCAGTATTTT.

The chain employs TRBV7-8 and TRBJ2-5; a possible D gene is TRBD2 (6 bases). V was cut by 6 bases and J by 2 bases, with 16 bases left in between. The germline CDR1 and CDR2 sequences are SGHVS and FQNEAQ. This CDR3 has 15 amino acids. CDR3 bases: TGTGCCAGCAGTCACGCCAGGCTAGCGCAAGAGACCCAGTACTTC. This encodes CASSHARLAQETQYF.